This T cell receptor beta chain emerged from a study of blood T cell repertoires in COVID-19. Study details: Sites in the United States, Italy and Spain provided acute and convalescent COVID-19 samples.

TCRdb keeps only in-frame clones here, not all; method: immunoSEQ multiplex PCR. Here the sample spans about 250,000 clones, over 70% being singletons. Trimming took 2 bases from V and 10 from J; bases not matched to a gene: 17. The CDR3 is 18 residues long. Germline V CDR1 and CDR2: MDHEN, SYDVKM. Sequencing used peripheral blood. The chain recombines TRBV28 with TRBJ2-1, with 10 bases that match TRBD2. This TCR was recovered from a man between 40 and 49 years old with active or convalescent COVID-19. CDR3 amino acids: CASSLRRLAGVFFGEQFF. The DNA of the CDR3 is TGTGCCAGCAGTTTACGGCGCCTAGCGGGAGTGTTCTTCGGGGAGCAGTTCTTC.